Listed here are 24 T cell receptor beta chains from one sample, sequenced in a study of T cell responses to AZD1222 COVID-19 vaccine. Profiled with immunoSEQ multiplex PCR; TCRdb holds only in-frame clones, not every one. The sample holds approximately 52,000 clones, about 87% seen once. Sequenced material: peripheral blood, taken 28 days after the second AZD1222 dose. These receptor sequences come from an adult who received the AZD1222 COVID-19 vaccine.

The chain has TRBV6-6 and TRBJ1-1, with D hard to call. Germline values: CDR1 MNHNY, CDR2 SVGAGI (reference sequence). Deletions cut 6 bases from V and 7 bases from J, with 18 bases between. The CDR3 extends over 14 amino acids. The CDR3 loop reads CASSLPGRAREAFF. The CDR3, as DNA: TGTGCCAGCAGCCTCCCCGGACGGGCCCGTGAAGCTTTCTTT.

This chain joins TRBV20-1 and TRBJ1-3; D remains unclear. V lost 7 bases and J lost 3, with 7 bases in between. The CDR3 sequence is 11 residues long. From germline, CDR1 is DFQATT and CDR2 SNEGSKA (reference sequence). This CDR3 is CSVTNGNTIYF. DNA of the CDR3: TGCAGTGTTACTAATGGAAACACCATATATTTT.

This clone was seen more than once but under ten times. The rearrangement links TRBV6-5 to TRBJ1-2, with a tentative D call TRBD1 (6 bases). This CDR3 contains 13 residues. Trimming took 6 bases from V and 8 from J, leaving 16 bases between them. Looked up from germline, CDR1 is MNHEY and CDR2 is SVGAGI. CDR3 in DNA: TGTGCCAGCAGGGACAGCTCCTGGGAGGGCTACACCTTC. It codes for CASRDSSWEGYTF.

This chain links TRBV5-1 with TRBJ1-2, with D maybe TRBD1 (6 bases). The CDR3 runs 14 residues. V was cut by 5 bases and J by 3 bases, with 14 bases left in between. Looked up from germline, CDR1 is SGHRS and CDR2 is YFSETQ. The CDR3 loop is CASRERTADYGYTF. For the CDR3, the DNA is TGCGCCAGCAGGGAAAGGACAGCAGACTATGGCTACACCTTC.

The count of this clone is one. This chain uses TRBV2 with TRBJ1-4; D gene unclear. CDR3 length: 17 residues. Trimming took off 8 bases at V and 0 bases at J, with 19 bases between the two ends. CDR1 is SNHLY, CDR2 FYNNEI, per germline. CDR3 nucleotide sequence: TGTGCCAGCTCCGAGGTGAGGGCGCGGGCAACTAATGAAAAACTGTTTTTT. Amino acid sequence: CASSEVRARATNEKLFF.

The V gene is TRBV24-1, the J gene TRBJ2-1, with 8 bases aligning to TRBD1. CDR1 is KGHDR and CDR2 is SFDVKD in the germline V gene. J gave up 9 bases and V 4 bases, and 10 bases lay outside the gene matches. This CDR3 contains 15 residues. CDR3 protein: CATSDPGQGKGEQFF. DNA for the CDR3: TGTGCCACCAGTGACCCAGGACAGGGTAAGGGTGAGCAGTTCTTC.

The chain joins TRBV7-8 to TRBJ2-7; D not certain. The CDR3 sequence is 12 residues long. Germline loops: CDR1 SGHVS, CDR2 FQNEAQ. The V and J ends lost 5 bases and 6 bases respectively, with 11 bases between them. CDR3 residues: CASSAEMGEQYF. The CDR3 coding sequence is TGTGCCAGCAGCGCCGAAATGGGCGAGCAGTACTTC.

V gene TRBV23-1 combines with J gene TRBJ1-2; D is unresolved. TRBV23-1 is classed as an ORF, of uncertain function. The CDR3 extends over 15 amino acids. Deletions cut 8 bases from V and 1 base from J, with 17 bases between. The CDR3 sequence: CASSLRGKNNYGYTF. CDR3 sequence (DNA): TGCGCCAGCTCCCTGAGAGGGAAAAATAACTATGGCTACACCTTC.

This sequence joins TRBV18 and TRBJ2-7; 7 nucleotides agree with TRBD1. Germline V gene sequence: CDR1 KGHSH, CDR2 LQKENI. The CDR3 length is 15 residues. With 3 bases clipped from V and 6 bases from J, the junction kept 11 bases outside the gene matches. CDR3: CASSPKTGSIREQYF. In DNA, the CDR3 is TGTGCCAGCTCACCCAAGACAGGGTCCATACGCGAGCAGTACTTC.

The CDR3 sequence is CASTLTSPDTQYF. In DNA form, the CDR3 reads TGTGCCAGCACCCTGACTAGTCCGGATACGCAGTATTTT. This chain joins TRBV12-3 or TRBV12-4 and TRBJ2-3, with D perhaps matching TRBD2 (6 bases). Trimming took off 7 bases at V and 6 bases at J, with 14 bases between the two ends. The CDR3 consists of 13 residues.

V and J are TRBV28 and TRBJ1-2; D ambiguous. The germline V gene encodes CDR1 MDHEN and CDR2 SYDVKM. The CDR3 is 12 amino acids. The V end lost 7 bases, the J end lost 0 bases, and 6 bases lay between the germline ends. The CDR3 DNA follows: TGTGCCAGCACCCGGGCTAACTATGGCTACACCTTC. Its protein is CASTRANYGYTF.

This chain joins TRBV7-3 and TRBJ2-7, with D possibly being TRBD2 (6 bases). The germline CDR1 and CDR2 sequences are SGHTA and FQGTGA. V lost 5 bases and J lost 0, with 8 bases in between. This CDR3 is 13 amino acids long. In DNA, the CDR3 is TGTGCCAGCAGCCCCGGGGGCTCCTACGAGCAGTACTTC. It codes for CASSPGGSYEQYF.

The chain employs TRBV27 and TRBJ2-5; 7 nucleotides line up with TRBD1. V trimming: 1 base; J trimming: 5 bases; junction bases outside the gene matches: 10. This CDR3 is 16 amino acids long. The germline CDR1 and CDR2 sequences are MNHEY and SMNVEV (reference sequence). For the CDR3, the DNA is TGTGCCAGCAGTTTATTTGGGACAGCCCCTGTGGAGACCCAGTACTTC. Translating it yields CASSLFGTAPVETQYF.

V is TRBV6-1 and J is TRBJ1-3; possibly TRBD1 for D (6 bases). CDR3 length: 16 amino acids. The germline V gene has CDR1 MNHNS and CDR2 SASEGT. The V and J ends lost 0 bases and 0 bases respectively, with 9 bases between them. CDR3 nucleotides: TGTGCCAGCAGTGAAGCGACAGGTCTCTCTGGAAACACCATATATTTT. Amino acid sequence: CASSEATGLSGNTIYF.

The CDR3, as DNA: TGCGCCAGCAGCTTGAGACGGGGGGACATTCAGTACTTC. Its translation: CASSLRRGDIQYF. The V gene is TRBV5-1, the J gene TRBJ2-4, with 7 positions matching TRBD2. Germline loops: CDR1 SGHRS, CDR2 YFSETQ. CDR3 size: 13 residues. Trimming took 1 base from V and 8 from J; bases not matched to a gene: 3.

The V gene is TRBV20-1, the J gene TRBJ2-7; D ambiguous. CDR3 length equals 13 residues. Germline V CDR1 and CDR2: DFQATT, SNEGSKA (reference sequence). With 3 bases removed from V and 2 bases from J, the gap between germline ends came to 11 bases. The CDR3 loop reads CSASSRRAYEQYF. The CDR3 coding sequence is TGCAGTGCTAGTTCGCGACGGGCCTACGAGCAGTACTTC.

The chain has TRBV27 and TRBJ1-6; the D is unclear. V lost 5 bases, J lost 9 bases, and 14 bases lay in between. The CDR3 spans 14 residues. Germline CDR1 MNHEY, CDR2 SMNVEV (reference sequence). CDR3 coding DNA: TGTGCCAGCAGTCTACAGAGCCCAGGTTCACCCCTCCACTTT. Its translation is CASSLQSPGSPLHF.

The V and J genes are TRBV29-1 and TRBJ2-5; 14 nucleotides agree with TRBD2. Germline V CDR1 and CDR2: SQVTM, ANQGSEA. The CDR3 loop spans 15 amino acids. The V segment lost 6 bases and the J segment 4 bases; nucleotides outside the gene matches: 7. DNA for the CDR3: TGCAGCGTGCGACTAGCGGGAGGGCCGGGAGAGACCCAGTACTTC. This sequence encodes CSVRLAGGPGETQYF.

This clone was detected a few times. This sequence joins TRBV2 and TRBJ2-1; 11 bases fit TRBD2. CDR3 length equals 15 residues. The V segment lost 6 bases and the J segment 4 bases; nucleotides outside the gene matches: 5. Germline CDR1 is SNHLY and CDR2 is FYNNEI. Written as DNA, the CDR3 is TGTGCCAGCAGACCGACTAGCGGGATTTACAATGAGCAGTTCTTC. It encodes CASRPTSGIYNEQFF. The full variable domain, with the rest looked up from reference TRBV2 and TRBJ2-1, is EPEVTQTPSHQVTQMGQEVILRCVPISNHLYFYWYRQILGQKVEFLVSFYNNEISEKSEIFDDQFSVERPDGSNFTLKIRSTKLEDSAMYFCASRPTSGIYNEQFFGPGTRLTVL.

V gene TRBV10-3 combines with J gene TRBJ1-1; D call uncertain. With 4 bases removed from V and 2 bases from J, the gap between germline ends came to 17 bases. From germline, CDR1 is ENHRY and CDR2 SYGVKD. The CDR3 has 16 residues. Here the CDR3 reads CAISGRLLGSNTEAFF. The CDR3 DNA reads TGTGCCATCAGTGGCCGCCTTTTGGGTTCTAACACTGAAGCTTTCTTT.

The chain combines TRBV28 with TRBJ2-7, with TRBD1 identical over 10 bases. Germline V gene lookup returns CDR1 MDHEN and CDR2 SYDVKM. The CDR3 extends over 15 amino acids. V trimming: 5 bases; J trimming: 7 bases; junction bases outside the gene matches: 11. CDR3 region: CASSPLRQGAGEQYF. In DNA form, the CDR3 reads TGTGCCAGCAGTCCACTGAGACAGGGGGCGGGGGAGCAGTACTTC.

The chain employs TRBV29-1 and TRBJ2-3; D gene ambiguous. Germline V lookup: CDR1 SQVTM, CDR2 ANQGSEA. The V gene lost 4 bases and the J gene lost 3 bases, with 5 bases spanning the gap. The CDR3 contains 11 residues. The CDR3 bases are TGCAGCGTTGGGGAAACAGATACGCAGTATTTT. Protein: CSVGETDTQYF.

The gene calls are TRBV5-6 and TRBJ1-2; no reliable D call. This CDR3 has 13 amino acids. Per germline, CDR1 SGHDT and CDR2 YYEEEE. V was clipped by 5 bases and J by 2 bases, with 10 bases between them. This CDR3 is CASRKGGNYGYTF. The CDR3 DNA reads TGTGCCAGCAGAAAAGGAGGAAACTATGGCTACACCTTC.

The chain couples TRBV7-3 to TRBJ2-1; 9 bases fit TRBD2. This CDR3 comprises 16 residues. J lost 2 bases, V lost 0 bases, and 2 bases had no gene match. Germline loops: CDR1 SGHTA, CDR2 FQGTGA. In DNA form, the CDR3 reads TGTGCCAGCAGCTTAACTAGCGGGAGCCCCTACAATGAGCAGTTCTTC. Translated, it gives CASSLTSGSPYNEQFF.